Below, one T cell receptor beta chain is given with its context. Measured with immunoSEQ multiplex PCR; TCRdb has only the in-frame clones, and not every one. The repertoire has over 250,000 clones, about 89% of them found once; the top ten carry approximately 1.5%. The sample comes from a study of blood T cell repertoires in COVID-19. Input material: peripheral blood. The sequence derives from a woman in her 40s who had recovered from COVID-19.

CDR3 nucleotide sequence: TGTGCCAGCAGCTTGCACAGGGGCGAAGAGCAGTACTTC. As protein: CASSLHRGEEQYF. V usage is TRBV5-6 and J usage is TRBJ2-7; TRBD1 aligns across 7 bases. Germline values: CDR1 SGHDT, CDR2 YYEEEE. CDR3 length equals 13 residues. The V segment lost 1 base and the J segment 7 bases; nucleotides outside the gene matches: 5.